This T cell receptor (beta chain) appears in the sequencing data of a study of blood T cell repertoires in COVID-19. The authors' processing: Amplified reference gene primers provided the basis for estimating nucleated cell counts. TCRdb's copy holds only in-frame clones and misses some; the assay was immunoSEQ multiplex PCR. The DNA was the basis for D and trimming; V, J and clone size are from that table. The table records approximately 250,000 clones, roughly four fifths of them present only once. Deletions cut 7 bases from V and 8 bases from J, with 17 bases between. This CDR3 contains 13 residues. Germline V gives CDR1 MDHEN, CDR2 SYDVKM.

This receptor was taken from a woman aged 45-60 years with acute or convalescent COVID-19. The sequenced material came from peripheral blood. V is TRBV28 and J is TRBJ1-2, with D uncertain. The CDR3 DNA reads TGTGCCAGCACCCAGTTGGAGTTTAAGGGCTACACCTTC. This encodes CASTQLEFKGYTF.